This TCR beta chain was observed in a study of cytomegalovirus exposure and HLA in healthy donors (dated by TCRdb to the late 2010s). A note on the overall study: An earlier analysis of roughly 630 of the donors reported about 250 Gb of sequence data and about 100 million unique TCR beta sequences from about 200 million T cells. Rather than using new phenotypic data, the later analysis identified candidate immune exposures from TCR beta sequences and from how often those sequences occurred across donors. HLA typing included class I and class II loci at four-digit resolution. High-throughput TCR immunosequencing, statistical association of individual TCRs with disease status, and machine learning were combined to predict cytomegalovirus infection status. The study used immunosequencing to profile the T cell repertoires of approximately 690 subjects and linked those repertoires to cytomegalovirus serostatus. A later analysis re-examined previously published TCR beta repertoires from roughly 720 donors and added high-resolution HLA genotyping to investigate patterns of TCR occurrence. A later genetic analysis used genome-wide SNP genotypes for about 55% of the 666 donors, treating that subset as a discovery cohort. Besides the first cohort of hundreds of subjects, a separate validation cohort made up of roughly 120 different subjects was used. Several DR-DQ haplotypes were handled as single units for association and clustering, since linkage in the cohort was strong. An early release covering 550 to 700 HLA-typed donors comprised about 300 gigabases of sequencing data and 65 million to 100 million unique TCR sequences. To decide whether each TCR beta V gene segment behaved as functional or pseudogenic, an earlier analysis of some 570 of the donors relied on high-throughput TCR beta sequencing. All discovery cohort repertoires had been generated on a single sequencing platform. Alongside the repertoire data, information on donor age, sex, ethnicity and CMV serostatus was compiled. Among 300 to 500 genotyped donors of the cohort, an average of approximately 220,000 unique TCR beta nucleotide sequences was sequenced per donor, of which approximately 18% were non-productive. The study aimed to test whether cataloging public T cell receptors could reveal signatures of past pathogen exposure. Typing coverage varied by locus: about 620-630 donors for A, B, C, DRB1 and DQB1; approximately 520 for DQA1; over 600 for DPA1; 450 to 480 for DPB1. Among the approximately 400 genotyped donors, around 79% belonged to the genetic ancestry cluster associated with self-reported Caucasian donors. The paper's findings and limits, for the study overall: Compared with the approximately 670-donor mean, donors in an Asian-associated ancestry cluster had fewer N-insertions in productive TCRs, according to a later genetic analysis. Correlated functional status among segregating V segments might reflect linkage disequilibrium, but an unknown experimental factor could not be ruled out. In a later analysis, the rate of TCR association differed among HLA loci, with DRB1 alleles having the most associated TCRs and HLA-C alleles having the fewest. In this cohort, only TCR beta chains were sequenced, and detectable features were limited by the absence of alpha or paired-chain data. Some IMGT-functional V segments, including TRBV6-2 and TRBV6-3, could not be distinguished by the 87-base-pair reads and were therefore excluded. In a later genetic analysis, a missense DCLRE1C variant was associated with V-gene and J-gene trimming of TCR beta chains, and the association was replicated in an independent cohort. The classifier was reported to diagnose cytomegalovirus status with high specificity and sensitivity in both the original cohort and the validation cohort. A total of fewer than 200 TCR beta chains were listed by the study as associated with cytomegalovirus. In a later analysis, several top co-occurrence clusters were reported to appear linked to parvovirus B19, influenza, CMV and Epstein-Barr virus. Specific HLA alleles were associated with about 17,000 TCR beta sequences at a false discovery rate of 0.05 in a later analysis. According to the authors, the approach could potentially be generalized to other disease states and immunological phenotypes. Because HLA typing was unavailable for some donors at each locus, only the typed subset was used in association tests. In an earlier analysis of over 550 of the donors, most TCR beta V segments were observed in productive rearrangements about 90% or about 30% of the time, broadly matching IMGT annotations. The only immune exposure information available for the cohort was CMV serostatus. A group of highly shared sequence variants was considered likely to be a technical artifact of the sequencing pipeline. When HLA alleles, especially DR and DQ, strongly co-occurred, attributing TCR associations to individual alleles was difficult. Most CMV-associated TCR beta chains appeared to be HLA-restricted in a later analysis, and the HLA associations seemed to be driven largely by CMV exposure. A further reported finding was that TCR beta sequences accurately predicted the HLA-A and HLA-B alleles for most subjects in the first cohort. Across donors, most TCR sequences were observed very rarely, whereas some public TCRs were present in many individuals. In a later analysis, HLA-associated TCR beta chains were found to be more clonally expanded and to have lower generation probabilities than equally common non-associated chains. A few of the identified cytomegalovirus-associated TCR beta chains were confirmed in vitro to be specific for cytomegalovirus antigens. The presence/absence analyses assumed that sequencing depth was roughly uniform across donors, and that assumption may not be true. Roughly 17 rarely observed V segments, including chromosome 9 orphons, were excluded from the earlier analysis of some 590 of the donors because counts were too low.

Spanning cysteine to phenylalanine, the CDR3 consists of 13 amino acids. CDR3 DNA is the only sequence kept; it has 39 bases, read in frame from the first base. Sequences SEHNR (CDR1) and FQNEAQ (CDR2) are obtained from the germline V gene (reference sequence). Trimming leaves V shorter by 5 bases and J shorter by 4 bases, with the junction holding 3 bases beyond the gene matches. The cohort was made up of about 610 healthy bone marrow donors. At the time of sampling, every cohort member was nominally healthy, though immune exposures that went unrecorded were likely present. The donor tested CMV seronegative, placing the donor among the approximately 400 seronegative members of the cohort. Each donor provided a peripheral blood sample, and peripheral blood mononuclear cells were used for TCR beta sequencing. The Qiagen DNeasy Blood Extraction Kit was used to extract genomic DNA from the blood cell samples.

Notes on this clone: Its antigen is unknown. No quality values exist for individual bases; no much larger clone is one base distant.

Library construction relied on the immunoSEQ multiplex PCR assay. The multiplex PCR relied on a mix of 60 forward primers for TCR Vbeta segments and 13 reverse primers for TCR Jbeta segments. The CDR3 region of rearranged TCR beta genes was amplified from genomic DNA by a multiplex PCR assay. The amplified TCR beta libraries were sequenced on the Illumina HiSeq System as 87-base-pair reads. As for the original processing: A later analysis counted approximately 74 million unique TCR beta chains across the 670 or so repertoires, and approximately 11 million of these chains were shared by at least two donors. To remove PCR and sequencing errors, raw reads were error-corrected and collapsed into unique sequences using a nearest-neighbor algorithm that merged closely related sequences. To assign V, D and J gene segments, CDR3 sequences were aligned to IMGT reference sequences. Each retained sequence needed at least a six-nucleotide match to both a V gene segment and a J gene segment. Rearrangements were called productive when the CDR3 lacked stop codons and stayed in frame with V and J; all others were non-productive. Following IMGT convention, CDR3 was defined as the stretch from the second conserved V-encoded cysteine to the conserved J-encoded phenylalanine. The earlier analysis of about 500 of the donors excluded sequences that lacked an unambiguous match to a single V gene segment. An earlier analysis of 587 of the donors called V segments functional above 56.7% productive rearrangements and segregating when the between-donor standard deviation exceeded 5%. A statistical classification framework was built to diagnose cytomegalovirus status from the catalog of TCR beta chain sequences. In a later analysis, V and J genes were assigned by comparing TCR nucleotide sequences against IMGT/GENE-DB human TR gene sequences. Using the TCRdist pipeline, a later analysis assigned CDR3 sequences along with most-parsimonious VDJ recombination scenarios. In a later analysis, each TCR beta chain was defined by its CDR3 amino acid sequence together with its V-gene family, and reads without a unique V-gene family were excluded. A later analysis removed 600 or so highly shared, low-generation-probability nucleotide sequences to deal with suspected cross-contamination and a sequencing artifact. A later analysis calculated a clonal expansion index for each public chain from normalized within-repertoire ranks of inferred template counts. Generation probabilities in a later analysis came from a VDJ recombination model fitted to out-of-frame rearrangements, and those results were checked against IGoR. A later analysis scored TCR-TCR, TCR-HLA and TCR-CMV co-occurrence with hypergeometric tests, applying a repertoire-size bias correction to TCR pairs. A later analysis estimated false discovery rates by permuting HLA or CMV assignments 20 times. In a later analysis, co-occurring TCRs were grouped with DBSCAN, and TCRdist sequence similarity was added when clustering was performed within HLA-allele-positive subsets. Co-occurrence clustering excluded repertoires with fewer than 30,000 or more than 120,000 public chains, plus five with anomalous nucleotide sharing. The table was pulled from immuneACCESS by TCRdb, which kept in-frame rearrangements only. Such tables lose some clones; where checked, under half of the loss comes from unresolved V genes, and the rest has no known cause. V and J calls and clone size are given by that table; D and trimming were obtained from the DNA. This sample gives about 130,000 clones in total; 80% of them show up just once. Clones ranked in the top ten supply 2% to 2.5% of the sample.

The source of this sequence is a man aged 25 to 40 in good health and CMV-seronegative. The V gene is TRBV7-9 and the J gene is TRBJ1-2; 8 bases in the middle match TRBD1. The specimen sequenced was PBMCs. The CDR3 in this case is CASSPGQGYGYTF. The sequence in DNA is TGTGCCAGCAGCCCTGGACAGGGCTATGGCTACACCTTC. The CDR3, completed at both ends by the reference TRBV7-9 and TRBJ1-2 genes, gives the full variable domain DTGVSQNPRHKITKRGQNVTFRCDPISEHNRLYWYRQTLGQGPEFLTYFQNEAQLEKSRLLSDRFSAERPKGSFSTLEIQRTEQGDSAMYLCASSPGQGYGYTFGSGTRLTVV.